This T cell receptor (beta chain) was captured by sequencing in a study of OX40 agonist ivuxolimab in advanced cancers. For the study at large: Allowance was made for prior anti-PD-1, anti-PD-L1 or anti-CTLA-4 therapy, and about 37% had some.

Using immunoSEQ multiplex PCR, the repertoire was profiled, and TCRdb retains in-frame clones only, with some absent. The sample includes tens of thousands of clones, 89% of them seen just once. The sample here was CD4+ or CD8+ T cells sorted from blood, taken in a trial of the OX40 agonist ivuxolimab. The sequence was collected from an adult with an advanced solid tumor such as melanoma, head and neck, liver or kidney cancer.

The DNA of the CDR3 is TGTGCCAGCAGCTTAGGAGGAGGGCAAGAGACCCAGTACTTC. This encodes CASSLGGGQETQYF. V is TRBV7-3 and J is TRBJ2-5; D is perhaps TRBD2 (6 bases). V dropped 2 bases and J dropped 2 bases, with 9 bases sitting between them. CDR3 length equals 14 residues. Germline CDR1 is SGHTA and CDR2 is FQGTGA.